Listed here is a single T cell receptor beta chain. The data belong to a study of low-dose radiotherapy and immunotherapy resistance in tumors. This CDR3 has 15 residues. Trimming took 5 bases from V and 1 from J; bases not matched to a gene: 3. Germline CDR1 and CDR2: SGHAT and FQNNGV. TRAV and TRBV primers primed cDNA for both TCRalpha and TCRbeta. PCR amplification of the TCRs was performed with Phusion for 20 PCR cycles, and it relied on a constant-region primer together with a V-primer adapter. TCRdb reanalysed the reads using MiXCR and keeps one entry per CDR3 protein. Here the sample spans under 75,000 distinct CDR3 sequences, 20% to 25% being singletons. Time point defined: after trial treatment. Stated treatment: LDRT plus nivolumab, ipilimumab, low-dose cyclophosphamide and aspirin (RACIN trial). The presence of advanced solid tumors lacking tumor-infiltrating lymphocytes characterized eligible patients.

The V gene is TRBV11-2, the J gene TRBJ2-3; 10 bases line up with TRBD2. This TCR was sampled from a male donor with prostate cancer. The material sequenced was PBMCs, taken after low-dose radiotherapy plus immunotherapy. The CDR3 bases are TGTGCCAGCAGCCTCGGGACTAGCGGCACAGATACGCAGTATTTT. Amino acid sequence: CASSLGTSGTDTQYF. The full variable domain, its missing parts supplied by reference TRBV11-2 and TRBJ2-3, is EAGVAQSPRYKIIEKRQSVAFWCNPISGHATLYWYQQILGQGPKLLIQFQNNGVVDDSQLPKDRFSAERLKGVDSTLKIQPAKLEDSAVYLCASSLGTSGTDTQYFGPGTRLTVL.